Below are 14 T cell receptor beta chains sequenced from a single sample in a study of T cells after yellow fever vaccination. TCRdb re-derived calls from the 5' RACE reads in MiXCR, one entry per CDR3 protein. The repertoire includes around 67,000 distinct CDR3 sequences, more than 5.5% of them detected once, and roughly a third sits in the top ten. Sequences were derived from CD8+ T cells sorted from PBMCs, sampled 5 to 6 days after the first yellow fever vaccination. The source of these receptors is a man between 18 and 35 years old who received the YFV17D yellow fever vaccine.

As regards this clonotype: A read error is possible here, since a much larger clone lies one base away. The rearrangement links TRBV5-1 to TRBJ2-1; a weak D match, TRBD2 (5 bases). Germline values: CDR1 SGHRS, CDR2 YFSETQ. The CDR3 runs to 13 residues. V shed 0 bases and J shed 8 bases, with 9 bases lying between them. The CDR3 DNA sequence: TGCGCCAGCAGCTTGGAACGGGGTGATGAGCAGTTCTTC. Translating it yields CASSLERGDEQFF. The whole variable domain, remainder taken from reference TRBV5-1 and TRBJ2-1, is KAGVTQTPRYLIKTRGQQVTLSCSPISGHRSVSWYQQTPGQGLQFLFEYFSETQRNKGNFPGRFSGRQFSNSRSEMNVSTLELGDSALYLCASSLERGDEQFFGPGTRLTVL.

The chain links TRBV27 to TRBJ2-7, with a weak D call TRBD2 (6 bases). The length of the CDR3 is 12 residues. The V and J ends lost 8 bases and 3 bases respectively, with 11 bases between them. Germline CDR1 MNHEY, CDR2 SMNVEV (reference sequence). The CDR3, as DNA: TGTGCCAGCGGAGGGGAGGACTACGAGCAGTACTTC. Its translation is CASGGEDYEQYF.

This clonotype turned up a few times. This chain connects TRBV13 to TRBJ2-3, with TRBD2 matching over 11 bases. Germline CDR1 is PRHDT and CDR2 is FYEKMQ (reference sequence). Trimming cost V 4 bases and J 5 bases; bases outside gene matches: 5. This CDR3 region has 15 residues. The CDR3 region is CASSSLAGGRDTQYF. The CDR3 DNA reads TGTGCCAGCAGCTCCCTAGCGGGGGGTAGAGATACGCAGTATTTT.

Only a few counts were recorded for this clonotype. CDR3 bases: TGCAGTGCTAGGGGGGATTCCGATAGCTCCTACGAGCAGTACGTC. As protein: CSARGDSDSSYEQYV. The V and J genes are TRBV20-1 and TRBJ2-7, with D perhaps given as TRBD1 or TRBD2 (5 bases each). The CDR3 sequence is 15 residues long. Trimming shortened V by 3 bases and J by 0 bases, and 15 bases separated the two germline ends. Per the germline V gene, CDR1 is DFQATT and CDR2 is SNEGSKA (reference sequence).

This clonotype was counted ten times or more. The chain uses TRBV5-5 and TRBJ2-7; a weak D match, TRBD1 (6 bases). The CDR3 is made up of 13 amino acids. V lost 1 base and J lost 3, with 8 bases in between. Germline V gene lookup returns CDR1 SGHKS and CDR2 YYEKEE (reference sequence). CDR3 nucleotides: TGTGCCAGCAGCTTGCTACAGGGCTACGAGCAGTACGTC. As protein: CASSLLQGYEQYV.

In its sample, this clonotype was seen many times. The CDR3 DNA is TGTGCCACCAGCAGAGGTGGGACTAGCGGGGGATACTACGAGCAGTACGTC. This sequence encodes CATSRGGTSGGYYEQYV. This chain uses TRBV15 with TRBJ2-7, with 14 bases that match TRBD2. The germline V gene has CDR1 LNHNV and CDR2 YYDKDF (reference sequence). This CDR3 comprises 17 residues. The ends lost 1 base at V and 3 bases at J; junction bases unmatched: 5.

The DNA of the CDR3 is TGTGCCAGCAGTTTTAATATACCCTACGAGCAGTACTTC. This translates into CASSFNIPYEQYF. This chain uses TRBV12-3 or TRBV12-4 with TRBJ2-7; D remains ambiguous. The CDR3 contains 13 residues. V lost 3 bases and J lost 2, with 8 bases in between.

This clonotype was found many times. DNA for the CDR3: TGTGCCAGCAGCTTCAGCTTTTCCACCGGGGAGCTGTTTTTT. Translating it yields CASSFSFSTGELFF. The chain couples TRBV14 to TRBJ2-2; no reliable D call. This CDR3 region has 14 residues. Germline V gives CDR1 SGHDN, CDR2 FVKESK. V lost 5 bases, J lost 4 bases, and 11 bases lay in between.

The chain uses TRBV7-9 and TRBJ1-1; D is ambiguous. The germline V gene encodes CDR1 SEHNR and CDR2 FQNEAQ (reference sequence). The length of the CDR3 is 15 residues. Trimming took 5 bases from V and 3 from J, leaving 16 bases between them. For the CDR3, the DNA is TGTGCCAGCAGCCAAGAGCGTACAAGTTACACTGAAGCTTTCTTT. Its protein is CASSQERTSYTEAFF.

This clonotype appeared many times. The chain joins TRBV6-5 to TRBJ2-7, with 7 nucleotides matching TRBD2. From germline, CDR1 is MNHEY and CDR2 SVGAGI. V lost 2 bases to trimming and J lost 2 bases; unmatched junction nucleotides: 3. The CDR3 contains 14 residues. The CDR3 DNA reads as TGTGCCAGCAGTTACGGCGGGGGAGCCTACGAGCAGTACTTC. This gives the protein CASSYGGGAYEQYF.

There are many counts of this clonotype. The rearrangement uses TRBV29-1 and TRBJ2-3, with D perhaps TRBD1 (6 bases). V dropped 4 bases and J dropped 0 bases, with 11 bases sitting between them. Per the germline V gene, CDR1 is SQVTM and CDR2 is ANQGSEA. The CDR3 is made up of 14 amino acids. The CDR3 region is CSVGGRGSTDTQYF. The CDR3 bases are TGCAGCGTTGGTGGCAGGGGAAGCACAGATACGCAGTATTTT.

This clonotype was recorded many times. The rearrangement uses TRBV5-1 and TRBJ2-2; the D is unclear. The V end was cut by 3 bases, the J end by 3 bases, with 6 bases between. The CDR3 extends over 13 amino acids. The germline CDR1 and CDR2 sequences are SGHRS and YFSETQ. CDR3 in amino acids: CASSSHHTGELFF. Written as DNA, the CDR3 is TGCGCCAGCAGCTCACATCACACCGGGGAGCTGTTTTTT.

This clonotype turned up a few times. The chain's CDR3 is CASRGTLLSGANVLTF. The CDR3 coding sequence is TGTGCCAGCAGGGGGACACTCCTCTCTGGGGCCAACGTCCTGACTTTC. The chain is built from TRBV12-3 or TRBV12-4 and TRBJ2-6, with a weak D call TRBD1 (6 bases). The ends were cut back, 6 bases at V and 0 bases at J, with 12 bases in the middle. This CDR3 has 16 residues.

This chain uses TRBV20-1 with TRBJ1-1; TRBD1 might be the D (5 bases). V dropped 0 bases and J dropped 1 base, with 9 bases sitting between them. This CDR3 spans 14 amino acids. Germline loops: CDR1 DFQATT, CDR2 SNEGSKA (reference sequence). CDR3 nucleotide sequence: TGCAGTGCTAGAGATGGAACAGGGAACACTGAAGCTTTCTTT. As protein: CSARDGTGNTEAFF.